The 27 T cell receptor beta chains below all came from one sample that was sequenced in a study of blood T cell repertoires in COVID-19. Clones were read by immunoSEQ multiplex PCR, and TCRdb kept only the in-frame ones, dropping some. Of approximately 80,000 clones in the sample, around 89% were seen once. The sequenced sample consisted of peripheral blood. The receptors derive from a human donor in a cohort sampled during active COVID-19.

V usage is TRBV6-6 and J usage is TRBJ2-3; tentatively, D is TRBD2 (6 bases). The CDR3 is 12 amino acids. V was clipped by 2 bases and J by 6 bases, with 6 bases between them. Germline values: CDR1 MNHNY, CDR2 SVGAGI (reference sequence). Written as DNA, the CDR3 is TGTGCCAGCAGTTACGGGAGGGATACGCAGTATTTT. Protein sequence: CASSYGRDTQYF.

J is TRBJ2-7 and V is TRBV7-6; D is unclear. Trimming stripped 1 base from V and 9 bases from J, with 13 bases between. CDR3 length: 13 amino acids. CDR1 and CDR2 (germline): SGHVS, FNYEAQ. CDR3: CASSLDSPGVQYF. The DNA for the CDR3 is TGTGCCAGCAGCTTAGATTCACCCGGTGTGCAGTACTTC.

This chain connects TRBV4-1 to TRBJ1-2; 7 nucleotides match TRBD1. The CDR3 runs to 16 residues. The trim removed 2 bases at V and 4 bases at J, leaving 10 bases unmatched. CDR1 is MGHRA, CDR2 YSYEKL, per germline. CDR3 coding DNA: TGCGCCAGCAGCCAAATTGGACAGGAGCGAGTCTATGGCTACACCTTC. Its protein is CASSQIGQERVYGYTF.

CDR3 bases: TGTGCCAGTAGTACCGTACAGCGGGTCGTTCGGGATGAGCAGTTCTTC. As protein: CASSTVQRVVRDEQFF. The chain links TRBV19 to TRBJ2-1, with D maybe TRBD2 (6 bases). The V and J ends lost 4 bases and 8 bases respectively, with 21 bases between them. Germline CDR1 reads LNHDA; CDR2 reads SQIVND (reference sequence). This CDR3 is built from 16 residues.

The chain carries TRBV7-8 and TRBJ1-1; 9 bases match TRBD1. Trimming at V came to 5 bases and at J to 0 bases, leaving 1 base not matched to a gene. The CDR3 spans 14 residues. From germline, CDR1 is SGHVS and CDR2 FQNEAQ. In DNA form, the CDR3 reads TGTGCCAGCAGCACAGGGGGCTTGAACACTGAAGCTTTCTTT. Encoded protein: CASSTGGLNTEAFF. The variable domain in full, with the rest retrieved from reference TRBV7-8 and TRBJ1-1, is GAGVSQSPRYKVAKRGQDVALRCDPISGHVSLFWYQQALGQGPEFLTYFQNEAQLDKSGLPSDRFFAERPEGSVSTLKIQRTQQEDSAVYLCASSTGGLNTEAFFGQGTRLTVV.

The V and J genes are TRBV19 and TRBJ2-5; no firm D call. Trimming removed 5 bases at V and 3 bases at J, with 22 bases between. The length of the CDR3 is 17 residues. The germline gives CDR1 LNHDA, CDR2 SQIVND (reference sequence). The CDR3 region has the DNA TGTGCCAGTAGTCCCGGTTATGGTTCAGGTATCGAAGAGACCCAGTACTTC. It specifies CASSPGYGSGIEETQYF.

This clone came up once. The J gene is TRBJ1-1, the V gene TRBV9; D perhaps matches TRBD1 (6 bases). The CDR3 is 15 amino acids. V was cut by 0 bases and J by 3 bases, with 12 bases left in between. CDR1 and CDR2 (germline): SGDLS, YYNGEE. The CDR3 is CASSVEAGVDTEAFF. In nucleotides, the CDR3 is TGTGCCAGCAGCGTAGAAGCAGGGGTGGACACTGAAGCTTTCTTT. The full variable domain, with the rest looked up from reference TRBV9 and TRBJ1-1, is DSGVTQTPKHLITATGQRVTLRCSPRSGDLSVYWYQQSLDQGLQFLIQYYNGEERAKGNILERFSAQQFPDLHSELNLSSLELGDSALYFCASSVEAGVDTEAFFGQGTRLTVV.

This clone was counted once. V usage is TRBV28 and J usage is TRBJ1-2, with 7 nucleotides matching TRBD1. The CDR3 consists of 14 residues. V trimming: 3 bases; J trimming: 1 base; junction bases outside the gene matches: 2. The germline V gene encodes CDR1 MDHEN and CDR2 SYDVKM. The CDR3 loop reads CASSLGQNNYGYTF. The CDR3 bases are TGTGCCAGCAGTTTGGGACAGAATAACTATGGCTACACCTTC.

This chain links TRBV18 with TRBJ2-2; maybe TRBD1 (6 bases). The CDR3 sequence is 16 residues long. Germline CDR1 and CDR2: KGHSH and LQKENI. The V and J ends lost 6 bases and 0 bases respectively, with 14 bases between them. As DNA, the CDR3 is TGTGCCAGCTCCCGGGACGGACAGACGAACACCGGGGAGCTGTTTTTT. This translates into CASSRDGQTNTGELFF.

The V call is TRBV24-1, the J call TRBJ1-2; 9 nucleotides match TRBD1. V shed 3 bases and J 4 bases; nucleotides not matched to a gene: 8. Per the germline V gene, CDR1 is KGHDR and CDR2 is SFDVKD. The CDR3 runs to 16 residues. CDR3 amino acids: CATSDAGTGPIYGYTF. CDR3 sequence (DNA): TGTGCCACCAGTGATGCCGGGACAGGGCCCATCTATGGCTACACCTTC.

This chain connects TRBV10-2 to TRBJ2-1, with TRBD2 identical over 11 bases. With 6 bases clipped from V and 2 bases from J, the junction kept 0 bases outside the gene matches. The CDR3 totals 14 residues. Germline CDR1 WSHSY, CDR2 SAAADI. The CDR3, as DNA: TGCGCCAGCAGGGGACTAGCGGCCTACAATGAGCAGTTCTTC. It yields the protein CASRGLAAYNEQFF.

The gene calls are TRBV3-1 (or the pseudogene TRBV3-2) and TRBJ1-6; perhaps TRBD1 as D (6 bases). CDR3 size: 14 residues. Trimming cost V 5 bases and J 6 bases, with 11 bases left between them. The germline gives CDR1 LGHDT, CDR2 YNNKEL (reference sequence). The chain's CDR3 is CASSSTDSNSPLHF. The DNA for the CDR3 is TGTGCCAGCAGCTCGACGGACAGTAATTCACCCCTCCACTTT.

The chain is built from TRBV27 and TRBJ2-1; 7 bases agree with TRBD1. Trimming took 2 bases from V and 6 from J; bases not matched to a gene: 16. This CDR3 has 18 amino acids. Germline lookup yields CDR1 MNHEY and CDR2 SMNVEV (reference sequence). CDR3 sequence reads: CASSLRFTLRGLTNEQFF. The DNA of the CDR3 is TGTGCCAGCAGTTTACGATTTACCCTCAGGGGGTTAACCAATGAGCAGTTCTTC.

The chain recombines TRBV27 with TRBJ1-5; 11 positions agree with TRBD1. The V gene's germline CDR1 is MNHEY and CDR2 SMNVEV (reference sequence). The CDR3 is 16 amino acids. Unmatched junction bases numbered 9, after V lost 5 bases and J lost 6 bases. The CDR3 DNA reads as TGTGCCAGCAGTAACCGGACAGGGGGCTATGGTCAGCCCCAGCATTTT. Protein sequence: CASSNRTGGYGQPQHF.

The chain is built from TRBV29-1 and TRBJ2-7; 12 nucleotides align to TRBD1. The CDR3 runs to 14 residues. In germline, CDR1 is SQVTM, CDR2 ANQGSEA. Germline trimming cut 6 bases from V and 7 bases from J; bases unmatched to any gene: 10. CDR3 sequence reads: CSVSTGTGGIEQYF. As DNA, the CDR3 is TGCAGCGTCTCCACCGGGACAGGGGGCATAGAGCAGTACTTC.

This rearrangement joins TRBV5-1 to TRBJ2-3; TRBD2 matches 9 bases. J gave up 0 bases and V 5 bases, and 7 bases lay outside the gene matches. Germline-derived CDR1 and CDR2 are SGHRS and YFSETQ. CDR3 length equals 16 residues. The CDR3 DNA sequence: TGCGCCAGCAGGCCTCAGCTAGCGGGAAGCACAGATACGCAGTATTTT. This encodes CASRPQLAGSTDTQYF.

The rearrangement uses TRBV5-1 and TRBJ1-6; TRBD1 is a possible D gene (6 bases). V was pared by 0 bases and J by 10 bases, with 11 bases between. CDR1 and CDR2 (germline): SGHRS, YFSETQ. There are 14 residues in the CDR3. CDR3 sequence reads: CASSLAGRGSPLHF. Written as DNA, the CDR3 is TGCGCCAGCAGCTTGGCCGGCAGGGGATCACCCCTCCACTTT.

The J gene is TRBJ1-6, the V gene TRBV27, with no clear D. This CDR3 has 14 amino acids. Trimming removed 5 bases from V and 7 bases from J, with 12 bases in between. Germline V lookup: CDR1 MNHEY, CDR2 SMNVEV (reference sequence). The CDR3, as DNA: TGTGCCAGCAGTCCGAGACATCAAAATTCACCCCTCCACTTT. Translated, it gives CASSPRHQNSPLHF.

This clone appeared a few times. The V call is TRBV6-5, the J call TRBJ1-6; 9 nucleotides match TRBD1. The CDR3 consists of 14 residues. Trimming cost V 6 bases and J 9 bases; bases outside gene matches: 6. Germline assignment: CDR1 MNHEY and CDR2 SVGAGI. The CDR3 loop reads CASRSEGQGSPLHF. The DNA of the CDR3 is TGTGCCAGCAGGTCGGAGGGACAGGGTTCACCCCTCCACTTT.

The chain couples TRBV6-2 or TRBV6-3 to TRBJ2-1; D perhaps matches TRBD2 (6 bases). Germline assignment: CDR1 MNHEY and CDR2 SVGEGT. The CDR3 runs 15 residues. V was clipped by 6 bases and J by 4 bases, with 16 bases between them. The CDR3, as DNA: TGTGCCAGCAGCAACACGATGGAGGGTTACAATGAGCAGTTCTTC. Its translation: CASSNTMEGYNEQFF.

The genes are TRBV6-5 and TRBJ1-1; 7 bases map to TRBD1. The CDR3 totals 13 residues. Germline V CDR1 and CDR2: MNHEY, SVGAGI. With V trimmed by 11 bases and J by 0 bases, 6 bases remained unmatched. CDR3: CAGNRGLNTEAFF. The CDR3 DNA is TGTGCCGGCAACAGGGGCTTGAACACTGAAGCTTTCTTT.

V is TRBV19 and J is TRBJ1-4; 10 positions agree with TRBD1. CDR1 and CDR2 from the germline V gene are LNHDA and SQIVND (reference sequence). V dropped 9 bases and J dropped 8; count of bases not matched to a gene: 15. The CDR3 totals 16 residues. This CDR3 is CASLHRDRGFREKLFF. The CDR3 DNA is TGTGCCAGCTTACACCGGGACAGGGGATTCCGGGAAAAACTGTTTTTT.

The V and J genes are TRBV28 and TRBJ2-7, with 9 positions matching TRBD1. Trimming removed 8 bases from V and 3 bases from J; junction bases left unmatched: 5. The CDR3 totals 13 residues. Germline CDR1 reads MDHEN; CDR2 reads SYDVKM. The CDR3 loop reads CASLDRGFYEQYF. The CDR3 DNA sequence: TGTGCCAGCTTGGACAGGGGATTCTACGAGCAGTACTTC.

This clone was seen a handful of times. The chain joins TRBV12-3 or TRBV12-4 to TRBJ2-1, with D possibly matching TRBD2 (6 bases). CDR3 length: 12 residues. Trimming removed 5 bases from V and 8 bases from J, with 10 bases in between. Written as DNA, the CDR3 is TGTGCCAGCAGTCGAGGAGGGGATGAGCAGTTCTTC. Translating it yields CASSRGGDEQFF.

This rearrangement joins TRBV25-1 to TRBJ2-1, with 11 positions matching TRBD2. The CDR3 totals 16 residues. CDR1 and CDR2 (germline): MGHDK, SYGVNS. The V gene end was trimmed by 6 bases and the J gene end by 8 bases; junction bases not matched to a gene: 12. The CDR3 region is CASSRLAGLRGYEQFF. Written as DNA, the CDR3 is TGTGCCAGCAGCCGACTAGCGGGATTGCGGGGGTATGAGCAGTTCTTC.

The J gene is TRBJ1-2, the V gene TRBV18, with 9 bases matching TRBD1. V lost 3 bases and J lost 5; bases outside the gene matches: 7. Germline-derived CDR1 and CDR2 are KGHSH and LQKENI. The CDR3 is 15 residues long. DNA for the CDR3: TGTGCCAGCTCACCGACAGGGGGTGATAGTTATGGCTACACCTTC. It is translated as CASSPTGGDSYGYTF. Full variable domain (rest looked up from reference TRBV18 and TRBJ1-2): NAGVMQNPRHLVRRRGQEARLRCSPMKGHSHVYWYRQLPEEGLKFMVYLQKENIIDESGMPKERFSAEFPKEGPSILRIQQVVRGDSAAYFCASSPTGGDSYGYTFGSGTRLTVV.

The rearrangement links TRBV3-1 (or the pseudogene TRBV3-2) to TRBJ2-1; 7 bases map to TRBD2. In germline, CDR1 is LGHDT, CDR2 YNNKEL (reference sequence). The length of the CDR3 is 12 residues. Losses at the gene ends were 8 bases for V and 10 bases for J; bases not matched to a gene: 8. The CDR3 nucleotides are TGTGCCAGCGGTGGGGGGGTTACGGAGCAGTTCTTC. Translation: CASGGGVTEQFF.